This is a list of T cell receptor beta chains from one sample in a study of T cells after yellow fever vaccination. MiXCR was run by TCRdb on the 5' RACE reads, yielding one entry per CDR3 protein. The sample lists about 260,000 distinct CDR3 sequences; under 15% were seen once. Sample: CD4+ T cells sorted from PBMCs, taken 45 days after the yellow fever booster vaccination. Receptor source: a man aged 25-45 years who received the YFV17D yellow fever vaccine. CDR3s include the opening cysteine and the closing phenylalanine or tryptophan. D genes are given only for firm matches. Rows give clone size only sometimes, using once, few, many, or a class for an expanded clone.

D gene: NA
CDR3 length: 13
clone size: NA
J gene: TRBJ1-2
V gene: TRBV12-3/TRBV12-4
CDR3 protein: CASSLRDISGYTF
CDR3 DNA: TGTGCCAGCAGCCTCAGAGACATAAGTGGCTACACCTTC

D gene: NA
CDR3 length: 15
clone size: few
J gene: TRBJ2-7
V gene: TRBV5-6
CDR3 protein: CASSRRQVSSYEQYF
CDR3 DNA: TGTGCCAGCAGCCGGAGACAGGTTTCTTCCTACGAGCAGTACTTC

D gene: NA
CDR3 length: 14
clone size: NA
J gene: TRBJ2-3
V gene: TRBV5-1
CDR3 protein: CASYDTASTDTQYF
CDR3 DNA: TGCGCCAGTTATGATACCGCTAGCACAGATACGCAGTATTTT

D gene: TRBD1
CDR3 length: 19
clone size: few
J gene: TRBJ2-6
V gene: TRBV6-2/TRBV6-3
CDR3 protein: CASGPRRQGISSGANVLTF
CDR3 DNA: TGTGCCAGCGGCCCAAGAAGACAGGGAATAAGCTCTGGGGCCAACGTCCTGACTTTC

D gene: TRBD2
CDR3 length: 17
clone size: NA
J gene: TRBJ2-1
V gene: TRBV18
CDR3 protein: CASSRVASGGAYNEQFF
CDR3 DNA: TGTGCCAGCTCACGGGTGGCTAGCGGGGGTGCCTACAATGAGCAGTTCTTC

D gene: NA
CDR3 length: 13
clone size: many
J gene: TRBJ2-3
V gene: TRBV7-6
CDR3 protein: CASSPSTTRTQYF
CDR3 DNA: TGTGCCAGCAGCCCGTCCACAACCAGGACGCAGTATTTT

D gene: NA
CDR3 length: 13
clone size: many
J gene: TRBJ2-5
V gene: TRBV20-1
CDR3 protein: CSARDGLGETQYF
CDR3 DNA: TGCAGTGCTCGGGACGGCCTTGGGGAGACCCAGTACTTC

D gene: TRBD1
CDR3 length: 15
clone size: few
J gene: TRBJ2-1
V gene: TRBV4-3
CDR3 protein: CASSQNRGTYNEQFF
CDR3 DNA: TGCGCCAGCAGCCAAAACAGGGGCACCTACAATGAGCAGTTCTTC

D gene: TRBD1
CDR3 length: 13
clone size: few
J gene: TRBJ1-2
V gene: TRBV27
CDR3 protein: CASSPPTGGGYTF
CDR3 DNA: TGTGCCAGCAGCCCACCTACAGGGGGCGGCTACACCTTC

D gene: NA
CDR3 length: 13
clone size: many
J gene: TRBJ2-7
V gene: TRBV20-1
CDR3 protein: CSASRPTLGEQYF
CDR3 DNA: TGCAGTGCTAGCCGGCCGACCCTCGGGGAGCAGTACTTC

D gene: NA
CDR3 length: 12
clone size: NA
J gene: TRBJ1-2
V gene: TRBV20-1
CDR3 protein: CSARAPTGGYTF
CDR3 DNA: TGCAGTGCTAGGGCCCCGACAGGAGGCTACACCTTC

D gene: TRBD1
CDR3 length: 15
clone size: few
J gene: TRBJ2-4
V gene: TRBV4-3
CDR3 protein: CASSQRQGALGIQYF
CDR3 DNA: TGCGCCAGCAGCCAAAGACAGGGGGCGCTGGGCATTCAGTACTTC

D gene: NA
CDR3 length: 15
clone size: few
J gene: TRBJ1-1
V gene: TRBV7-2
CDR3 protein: CASSLRVAMNTEAFF
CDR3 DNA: TGTGCCAGCAGCTTACGGGTCGCGATGAACACTGAAGCTTTCTTT

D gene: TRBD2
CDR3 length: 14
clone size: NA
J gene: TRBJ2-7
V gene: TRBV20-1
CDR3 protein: CSARVAGARNEQYF
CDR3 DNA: TGCAGTGCTAGAGTCGCGGGAGCACGAAACGAGCAGTACTTC

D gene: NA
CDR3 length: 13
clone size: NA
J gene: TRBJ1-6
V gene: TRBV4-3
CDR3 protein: CASSPVMDSPLHF
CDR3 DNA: TGCGCCAGCAGCCCGGTGATGGACTCACCCCTCCACTTT

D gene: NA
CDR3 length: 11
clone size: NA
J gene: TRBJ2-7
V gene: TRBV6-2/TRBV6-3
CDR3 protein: CASRKAYEQYF
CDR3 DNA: TGTGCCAGCAGGAAAGCCTACGAGCAGTACTTC

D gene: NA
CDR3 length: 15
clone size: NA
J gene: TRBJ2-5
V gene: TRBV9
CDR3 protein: CASSVVGVEGETQYF
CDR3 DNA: TGTGCCAGCAGCGTAGTCGGGGTCGAAGGGGAGACCCAGTACTTC

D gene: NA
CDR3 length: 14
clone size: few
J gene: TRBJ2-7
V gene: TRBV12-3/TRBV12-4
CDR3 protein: CASSSAATGRKQYF
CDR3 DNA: TGTGCCAGCAGTTCGGCGGCGACGGGCCGTAAGCAGTACTTC

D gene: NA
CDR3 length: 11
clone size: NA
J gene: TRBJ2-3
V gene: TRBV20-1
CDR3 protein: CSAAITDTQYF
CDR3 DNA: TGCAGTGCAGCAATCACAGATACGCAGTATTTT

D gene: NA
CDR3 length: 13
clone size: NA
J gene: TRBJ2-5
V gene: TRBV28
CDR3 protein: CASAFGGSETQYF
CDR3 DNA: TGTGCCAGCGCTTTCGGGGGTTCTGAGACCCAGTACTTC

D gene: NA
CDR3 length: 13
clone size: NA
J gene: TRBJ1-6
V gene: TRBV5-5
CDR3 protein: CASSSSHNSPLHF
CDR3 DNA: TGTGCCAGCAGCTCGAGCCATAATTCACCCCTCCACTTT

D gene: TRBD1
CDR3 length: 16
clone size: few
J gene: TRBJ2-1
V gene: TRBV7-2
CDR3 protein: CASSHEPGTGYNEQFF
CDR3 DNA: TGTGCCAGCAGTCATGAGCCCGGGACAGGTTACAATGAGCAGTTCTTC

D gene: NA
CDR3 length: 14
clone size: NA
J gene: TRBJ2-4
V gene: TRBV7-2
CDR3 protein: CASSSQILKNIQYF
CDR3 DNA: TGTGCCAGCAGCTCGCAAATCCTAAAAAACATTCAGTACTTC

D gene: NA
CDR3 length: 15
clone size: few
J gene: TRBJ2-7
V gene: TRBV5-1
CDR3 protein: CASSLASASPYEQYF
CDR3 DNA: TGCGCCAGCAGCTTGGCCAGCGCCTCCCCCTACGAGCAGTACTTC

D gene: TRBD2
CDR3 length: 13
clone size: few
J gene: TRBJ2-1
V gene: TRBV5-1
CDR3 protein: CASSGGGKNEQFF
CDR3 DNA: TGCGCCAGCTCGGGGGGAGGTAAAAATGAGCAGTTCTTC

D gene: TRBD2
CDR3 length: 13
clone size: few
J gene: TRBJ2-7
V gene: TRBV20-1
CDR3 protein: CSARVAGDYEQYF
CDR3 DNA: TGCAGTGCTAGAGTAGCGGGAGACTACGAGCAGTACTTC

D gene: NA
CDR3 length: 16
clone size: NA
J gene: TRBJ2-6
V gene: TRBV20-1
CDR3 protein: CSARVRPSSGANVLTF
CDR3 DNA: TGCAGTGCTAGGGTGAGACCTAGCTCTGGGGCCAACGTCCTGACTTTC

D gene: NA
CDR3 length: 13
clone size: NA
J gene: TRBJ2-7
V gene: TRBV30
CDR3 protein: CAWSSGSAYEQYF
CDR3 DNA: TGTGCCTGGAGTTCGGGCAGTGCCTACGAGCAGTACTTC

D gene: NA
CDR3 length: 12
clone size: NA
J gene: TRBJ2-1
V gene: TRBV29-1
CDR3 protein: CSVGGLINEQFF
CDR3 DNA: TGCAGCGTTGGGGGACTGATTAATGAGCAGTTCTTC

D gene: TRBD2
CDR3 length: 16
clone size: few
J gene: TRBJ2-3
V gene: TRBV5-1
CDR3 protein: CASSRIAGVNTDTQYF
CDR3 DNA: TGCGCCAGCAGCAGAATAGCGGGAGTTAACACAGATACGCAGTATTTT

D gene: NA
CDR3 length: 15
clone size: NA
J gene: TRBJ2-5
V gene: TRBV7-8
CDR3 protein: CASSTGLFGRETQYF
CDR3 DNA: TGTGCCAGCAGCACCGGGCTCTTTGGTCGGGAGACCCAGTACTTC

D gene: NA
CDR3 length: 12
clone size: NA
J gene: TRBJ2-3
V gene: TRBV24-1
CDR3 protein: CATSDLSVTQYF
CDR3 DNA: TGTGCCACCAGTGATTTATCAGTTACGCAGTATTTT

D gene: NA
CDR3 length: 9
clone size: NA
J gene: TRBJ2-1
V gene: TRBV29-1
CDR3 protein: CSVANEQFF
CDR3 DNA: TGCAGCGTTGCCAATGAGCAGTTCTTC

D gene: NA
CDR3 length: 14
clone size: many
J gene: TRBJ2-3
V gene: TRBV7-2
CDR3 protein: CASRVGLPTDTQYF
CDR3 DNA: TGTGCCAGCAGGGTAGGACTACCCACAGATACGCAGTATTTT

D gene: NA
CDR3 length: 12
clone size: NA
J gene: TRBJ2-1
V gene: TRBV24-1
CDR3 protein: CAGATGPGEQFF
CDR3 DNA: TGTGCCGGGGCCACAGGTCCGGGTGAGCAGTTCTTC

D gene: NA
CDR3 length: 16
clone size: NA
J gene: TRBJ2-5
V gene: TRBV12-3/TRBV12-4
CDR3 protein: CASSLEFQFSAETQYF
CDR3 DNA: TGTGCCAGCAGTTTAGAATTTCAGTTTAGCGCTGAGACCCAGTACTTC

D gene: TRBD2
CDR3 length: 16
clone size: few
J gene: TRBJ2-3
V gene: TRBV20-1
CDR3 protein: CSAAGGPRGVPDTQYF
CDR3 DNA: TGCAGTGCCGCTGGCGGGCCGCGGGGGGTCCCAGATACGCAGTATTTT

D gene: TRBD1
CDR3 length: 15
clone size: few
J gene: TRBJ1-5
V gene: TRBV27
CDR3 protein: CASSHGDREGQPQHF
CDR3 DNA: TGTGCCAGCAGTCACGGGGACAGGGAAGGTCAGCCCCAGCATTTT

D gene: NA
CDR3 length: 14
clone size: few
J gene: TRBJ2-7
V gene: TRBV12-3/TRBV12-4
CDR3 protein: CASRDSGGKYEQYF
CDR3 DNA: TGTGCCAGCAGAGACAGTGGAGGAAAGTACGAGCAGTACTTC

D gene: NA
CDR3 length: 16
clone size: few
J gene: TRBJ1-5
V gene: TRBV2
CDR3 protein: CASSDTGRHSNQPQHF
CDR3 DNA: TGTGCCAGCAGTGATACTGGGCGCCATAGCAATCAGCCCCAGCATTTT

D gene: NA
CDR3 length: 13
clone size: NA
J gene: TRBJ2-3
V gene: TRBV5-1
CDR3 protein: CASSLDYTDTQYF
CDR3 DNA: TGCGCCAGCAGCTTGGACTACACAGATACGCAGTATTTT

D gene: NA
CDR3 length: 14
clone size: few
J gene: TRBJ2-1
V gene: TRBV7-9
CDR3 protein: CASILPGVHNEQFF
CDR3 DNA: TGTGCCAGCATCTTGCCGGGAGTGCACAATGAGCAGTTCTTC

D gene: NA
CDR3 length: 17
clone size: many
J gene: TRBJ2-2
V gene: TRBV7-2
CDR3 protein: CASSPKVGGQNTGELFF
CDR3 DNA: TGTGCCAGCAGCCCTAAAGTGGGGGGGCAGAACACCGGGGAGCTGTTTTTT

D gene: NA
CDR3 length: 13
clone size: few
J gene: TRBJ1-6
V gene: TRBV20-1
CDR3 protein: CSARARATGSLHF
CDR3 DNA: TGCAGTGCTAGAGCAAGGGCAACAGGGTCCCTCCACTTT

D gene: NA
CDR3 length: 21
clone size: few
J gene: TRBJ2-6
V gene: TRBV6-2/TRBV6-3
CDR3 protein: CASSRPRRKGTPYSGANVLTF
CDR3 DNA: TGTGCCAGCAGCCGACCCCGCCGGAAGGGGACACCGTACTCTGGGGCCAACGTCCTGACTTTC

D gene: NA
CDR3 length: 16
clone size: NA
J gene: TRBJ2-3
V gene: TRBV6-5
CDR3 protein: CASSYSGLGPGDTQYF
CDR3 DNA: TGTGCCAGCAGTTACTCGGGACTCGGCCCGGGAGATACGCAGTATTTT

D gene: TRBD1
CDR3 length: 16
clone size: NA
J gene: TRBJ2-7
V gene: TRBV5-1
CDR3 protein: CASSLDFTGGLNEQYF
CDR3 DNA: TGCGCCAGCAGCTTGGACTTCACAGGGGGCCTGAACGAGCAGTACTTC

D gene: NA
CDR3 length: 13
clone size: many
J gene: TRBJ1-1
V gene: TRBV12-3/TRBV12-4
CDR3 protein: CANREGKNTEAFF
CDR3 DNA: TGTGCCAATCGAGAGGGCAAGAACACTGAAGCTTTCTTT

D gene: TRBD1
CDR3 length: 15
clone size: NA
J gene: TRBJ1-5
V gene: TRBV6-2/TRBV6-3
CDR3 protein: CASTLRQGLTQPQHF
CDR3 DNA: TGTGCCAGCACCCTTCGACAGGGGTTGACTCAGCCCCAGCATTTT

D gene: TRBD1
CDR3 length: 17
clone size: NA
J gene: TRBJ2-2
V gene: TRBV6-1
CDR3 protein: CASSRPGQGFYTGELFF
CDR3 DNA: TGTGCCAGCAGTCGGCCGGGACAGGGGTTTTATACCGGGGAGCTGTTTTTT

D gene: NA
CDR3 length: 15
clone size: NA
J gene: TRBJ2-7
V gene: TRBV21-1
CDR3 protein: CASSLEGLLTYEQYF
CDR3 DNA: TGTGCCAGCAGCCTTGAGGGACTGCTGACCTACGAGCAGTACTTC

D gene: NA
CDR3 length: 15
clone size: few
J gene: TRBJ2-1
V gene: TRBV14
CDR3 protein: CASAMAGRNYNEQFF
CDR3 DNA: TGTGCCAGCGCCATGGCGGGGAGGAATTACAATGAGCAGTTCTTC

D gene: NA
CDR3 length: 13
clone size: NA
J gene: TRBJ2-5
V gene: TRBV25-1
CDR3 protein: CASKAGNQETQYF
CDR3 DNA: TGTGCCAGCAAGGCAGGGAACCAAGAGACCCAGTACTTC

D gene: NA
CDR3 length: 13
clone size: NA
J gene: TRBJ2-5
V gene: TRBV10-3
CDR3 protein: CAISGSLRETQYF
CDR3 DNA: TGTGCCATCAGTGGTTCGCTTAGGGAGACCCAGTACTTC

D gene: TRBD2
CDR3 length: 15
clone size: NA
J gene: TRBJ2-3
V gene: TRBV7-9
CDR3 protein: CASSLTSGRIDTQYF
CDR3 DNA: TGTGCCAGCAGCTTGACTAGCGGGAGAATCGATACGCAGTATTTT